This TCR beta chain stems from a study of blood T cell repertoires in COVID-19. This clone was detected once. CDR1 and CDR2 from the germline V gene are GTSNPN and SVGIG (reference sequence). The trim removed 2 bases at V and 4 bases at J, leaving 5 bases unmatched. CDR3 size: 15 residues. Researchers sorted participants into cohorts using their self-reported clinical history. In the authors' methods: From reference gene primer amplification, estimates of nucleated cell counts were derived. Here immunoSEQ multiplex PCR was the method, and the copy in TCRdb shows in-frame clones only, minus some. For V, J and clone size, that table is used; D and trimming come from the DNA. The table shows 300,000 to 450,000 clones, with over 75% occurring only once.

This receptor was taken from a woman in her 30s who had recovered from COVID-19. The V call is TRBV30, the J call TRBJ2-1; 10 bases line up with TRBD2. The specimen was PBMCs or T cells enriched from blood (not recorded which). In DNA form, the CDR3 reads TGTGCCTGGAGTCTTCTAGCGGGGGAATACAATGAGCAGTTCTTC. It yields the protein CAWSLLAGEYNEQFF.